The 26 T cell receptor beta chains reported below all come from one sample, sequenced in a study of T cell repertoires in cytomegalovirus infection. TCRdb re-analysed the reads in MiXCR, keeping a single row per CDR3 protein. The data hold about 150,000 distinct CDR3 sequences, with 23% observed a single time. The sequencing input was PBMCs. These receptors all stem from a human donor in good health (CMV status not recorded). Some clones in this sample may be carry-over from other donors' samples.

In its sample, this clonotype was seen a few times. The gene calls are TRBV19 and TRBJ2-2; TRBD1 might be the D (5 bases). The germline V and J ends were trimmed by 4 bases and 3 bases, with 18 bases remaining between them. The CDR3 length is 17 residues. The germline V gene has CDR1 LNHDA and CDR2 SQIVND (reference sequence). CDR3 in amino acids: CASSTVQVLLDTGELFF. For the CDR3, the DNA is TGTGCCAGTAGTACTGTACAGGTGTTGTTGGACACCGGGGAGCTGTTTTTT. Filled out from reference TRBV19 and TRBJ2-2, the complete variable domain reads DGGITQSPKYLFRKEGQNVTLSCEQNLNHDAMYWYRQDPGQGLRLIYYSQIVNDFQKGDIAEGYSVSREKKESFPLTVTSAQKNPTAFYLCASSTVQVLLDTGELFFGEGSRLTVL.

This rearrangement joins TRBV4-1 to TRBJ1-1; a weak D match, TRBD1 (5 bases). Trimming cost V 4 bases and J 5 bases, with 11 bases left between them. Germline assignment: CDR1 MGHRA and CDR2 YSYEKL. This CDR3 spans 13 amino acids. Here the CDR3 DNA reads TGCGCCAGCAGCCTAGAAAGGGGAACTGAAGCTTTCTTT. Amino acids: CASSLERGTEAFF.

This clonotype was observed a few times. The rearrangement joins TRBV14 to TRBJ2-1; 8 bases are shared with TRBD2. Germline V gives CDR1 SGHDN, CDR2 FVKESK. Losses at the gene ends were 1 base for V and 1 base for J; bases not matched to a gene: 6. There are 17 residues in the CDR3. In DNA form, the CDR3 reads TGTGCCAGCAGCCAAGGGCTAGCGGGCGGTTCCTACAATGAGCAGTTCTTC. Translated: CASSQGLAGGSYNEQFF.

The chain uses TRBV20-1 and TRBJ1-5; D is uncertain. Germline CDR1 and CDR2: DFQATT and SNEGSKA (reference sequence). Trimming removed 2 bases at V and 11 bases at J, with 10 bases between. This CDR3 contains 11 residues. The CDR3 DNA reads TGCAGTGCTAGACGGGAGGGAGCCCAGCATTTT. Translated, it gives CSARREGAQHF.

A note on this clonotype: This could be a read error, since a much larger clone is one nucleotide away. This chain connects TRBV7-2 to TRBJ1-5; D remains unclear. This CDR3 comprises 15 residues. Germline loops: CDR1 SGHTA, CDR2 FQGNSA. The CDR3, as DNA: TGTGCCAGCAGCTTAGCGGTGGGAAGCAATCCGCCCCAGCATTTT. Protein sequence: CASSLAVGSNPPQHF.

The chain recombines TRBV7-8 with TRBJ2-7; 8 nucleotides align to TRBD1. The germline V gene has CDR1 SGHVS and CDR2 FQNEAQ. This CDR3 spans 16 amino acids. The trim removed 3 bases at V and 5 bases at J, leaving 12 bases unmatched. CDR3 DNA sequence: TGTGCCAGCAGCTTCGGTTTCGGACAGGGATTTAACGAGCAGTACTTC. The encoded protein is CASSFGFGQGFNEQYF.

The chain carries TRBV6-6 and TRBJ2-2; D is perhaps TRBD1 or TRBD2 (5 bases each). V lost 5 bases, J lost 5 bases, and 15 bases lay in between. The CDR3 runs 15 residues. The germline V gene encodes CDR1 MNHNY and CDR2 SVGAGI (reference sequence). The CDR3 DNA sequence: TGTGCCAGCAGTCAAAGAGGGGTTTGGACCGGGGAGCTGTTTTTT. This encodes CASSQRGVWTGELFF.

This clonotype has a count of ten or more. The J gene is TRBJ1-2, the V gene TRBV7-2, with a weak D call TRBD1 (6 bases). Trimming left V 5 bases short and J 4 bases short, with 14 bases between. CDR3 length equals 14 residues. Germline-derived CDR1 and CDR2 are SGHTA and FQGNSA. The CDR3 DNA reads TGTGCCAGCAGCCCTACAGGGAGGAGCTATGGCTACACCTTC. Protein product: CASSPTGRSYGYTF. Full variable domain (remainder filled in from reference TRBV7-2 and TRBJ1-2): GAGVSQSPSNKVTEKGKDVELRCDPISGHTALYWYRQSLGQGLEFLIYFQGNSAPDKSGLPSDRFSAERTGGSVSTLTIQRTQQEDSAVYLCASSPTGRSYGYTFGSGTRLTVV.

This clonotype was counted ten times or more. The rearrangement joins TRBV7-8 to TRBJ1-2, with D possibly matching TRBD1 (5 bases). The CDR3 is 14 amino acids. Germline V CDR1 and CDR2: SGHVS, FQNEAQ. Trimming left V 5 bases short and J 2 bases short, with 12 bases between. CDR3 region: CASSPGRGNYGYTF. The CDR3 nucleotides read TGTGCCAGCAGCCCGGGACGGGGAAACTATGGCTACACCTTC. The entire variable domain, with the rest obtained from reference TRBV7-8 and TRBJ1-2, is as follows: GAGVSQSPRYKVAKRGQDVALRCDPISGHVSLFWYQQALGQGPEFLTYFQNEAQLDKSGLPSDRFFAERPEGSVSTLKIQRTQQEDSAVYLCASSPGRGNYGYTFGSGTRLTVV.

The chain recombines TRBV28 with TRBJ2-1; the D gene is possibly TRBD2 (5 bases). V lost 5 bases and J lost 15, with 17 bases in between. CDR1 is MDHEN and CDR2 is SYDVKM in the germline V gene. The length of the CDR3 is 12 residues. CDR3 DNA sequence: TGTGCCAGCAGTGTCCCCACTAGGGTGCTGTTCTTC. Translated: CASSVPTRVLFF.

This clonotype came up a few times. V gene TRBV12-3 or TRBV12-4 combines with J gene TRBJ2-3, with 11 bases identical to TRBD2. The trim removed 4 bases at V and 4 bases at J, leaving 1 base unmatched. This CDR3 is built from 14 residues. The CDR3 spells CASSSGLAADTQYF. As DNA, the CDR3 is TGTGCCAGCAGTTCGGGACTAGCGGCAGATACGCAGTATTTT.

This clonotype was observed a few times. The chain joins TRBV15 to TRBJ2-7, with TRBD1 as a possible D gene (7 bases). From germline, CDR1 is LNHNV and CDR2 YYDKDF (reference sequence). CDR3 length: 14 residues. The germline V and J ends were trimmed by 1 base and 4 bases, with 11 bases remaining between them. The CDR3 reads CATSRGQGGYEQYF. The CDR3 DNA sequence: TGTGCCACCAGCAGAGGTCAGGGGGGATACGAGCAGTACTTC.

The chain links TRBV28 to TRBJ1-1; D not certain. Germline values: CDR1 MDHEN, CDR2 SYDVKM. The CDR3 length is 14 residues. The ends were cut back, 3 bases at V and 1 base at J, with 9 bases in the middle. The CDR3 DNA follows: TGTGCCAGCAGTTTGTTGGTTCGGAACACTGAAGCTTTCTTT. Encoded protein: CASSLLVRNTEAFF.

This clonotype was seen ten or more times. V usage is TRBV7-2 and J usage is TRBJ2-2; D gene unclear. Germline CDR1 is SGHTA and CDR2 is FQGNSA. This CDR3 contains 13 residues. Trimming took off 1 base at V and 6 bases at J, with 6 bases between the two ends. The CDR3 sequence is CASSLDRAGELFF. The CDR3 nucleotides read TGTGCCAGCAGCTTAGATAGGGCCGGGGAGCTGTTTTTT.

In nucleotides, the CDR3 is TGCGCCAGCAGCTGGGGACAGGGGGCAAGGACCGGGGAGCTGTTTTTT. This gives the protein CASSWGQGARTGELFF. This chain links TRBV5-1 with TRBJ2-2; 12 nucleotides align to TRBD1. The germline CDR1 and CDR2 sequences are SGHRS and YFSETQ. The CDR3 runs 16 residues. Trimming removed 3 bases from V and 5 bases from J; junction bases left unmatched: 5. Filled out from reference TRBV5-1 and TRBJ2-2, the complete variable domain reads KAGVTQTPRYLIKTRGQQVTLSCSPISGHRSVSWYQQTPGQGLQFLFEYFSETQRNKGNFPGRFSGRQFSNSRSEMNVSTLELGDSALYLCASSWGQGARTGELFFGEGSRLTVL.

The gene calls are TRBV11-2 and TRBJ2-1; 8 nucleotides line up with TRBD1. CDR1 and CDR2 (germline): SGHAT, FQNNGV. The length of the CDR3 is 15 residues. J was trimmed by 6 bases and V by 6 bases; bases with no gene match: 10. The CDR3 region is CASRARTGQFNEQFF. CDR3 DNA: TGTGCCAGCAGGGCGAGGACAGGGCAATTCAATGAGCAGTTCTTC.

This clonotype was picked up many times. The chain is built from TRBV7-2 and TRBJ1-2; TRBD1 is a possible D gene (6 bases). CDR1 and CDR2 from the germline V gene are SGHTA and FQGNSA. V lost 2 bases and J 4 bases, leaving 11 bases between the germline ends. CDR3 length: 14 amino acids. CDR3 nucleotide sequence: TGTGCCAGCAGCTTAAACAGGGCCGGCTATGGCTACACCTTC. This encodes CASSLNRAGYGYTF.

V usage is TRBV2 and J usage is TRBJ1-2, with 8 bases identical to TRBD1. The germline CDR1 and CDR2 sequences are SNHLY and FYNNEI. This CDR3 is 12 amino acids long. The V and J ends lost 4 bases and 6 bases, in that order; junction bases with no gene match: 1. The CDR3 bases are TGTGCCAGCAGTGTGACAGGGGATGGCTACACCTTC. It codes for CASSVTGDGYTF.

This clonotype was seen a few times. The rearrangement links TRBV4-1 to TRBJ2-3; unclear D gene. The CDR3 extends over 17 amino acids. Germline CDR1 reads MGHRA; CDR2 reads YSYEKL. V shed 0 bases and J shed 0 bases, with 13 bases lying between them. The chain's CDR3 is CASSQDFGGSSTDTQYF. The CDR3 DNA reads TGCGCCAGCAGCCAAGATTTTGGCGGCTCTAGCACAGATACGCAGTATTTT.

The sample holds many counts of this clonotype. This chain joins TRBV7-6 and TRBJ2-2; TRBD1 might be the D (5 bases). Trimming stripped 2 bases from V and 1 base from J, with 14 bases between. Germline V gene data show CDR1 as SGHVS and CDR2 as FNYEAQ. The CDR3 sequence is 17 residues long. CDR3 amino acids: CASSLRATAQNTGELFF. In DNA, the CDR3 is TGTGCCAGCAGCTTACGGGCGACAGCCCAGAACACCGGGGAGCTGTTTTTT.

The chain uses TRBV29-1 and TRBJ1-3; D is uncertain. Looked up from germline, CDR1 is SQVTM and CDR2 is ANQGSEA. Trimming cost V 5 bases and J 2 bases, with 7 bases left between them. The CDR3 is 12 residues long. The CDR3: CSVWTAGNTIYF. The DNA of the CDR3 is TGCAGCGTTTGGACCGCTGGAAACACCATATATTTT.

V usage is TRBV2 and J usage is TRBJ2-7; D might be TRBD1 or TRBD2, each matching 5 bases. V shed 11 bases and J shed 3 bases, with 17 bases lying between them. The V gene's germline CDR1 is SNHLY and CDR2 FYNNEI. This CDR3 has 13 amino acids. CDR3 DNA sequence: TGTGCCTGCAAAGCCGGGGACCTCTACGAGCAGTACTTC. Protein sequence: CACKAGDLYEQYF.

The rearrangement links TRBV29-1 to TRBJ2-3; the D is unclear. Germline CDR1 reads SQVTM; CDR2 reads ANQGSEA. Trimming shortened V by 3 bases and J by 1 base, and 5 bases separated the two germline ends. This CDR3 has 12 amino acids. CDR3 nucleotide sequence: TGCAGCGTTGATCCAGGCACAGATACGCAGTATTTT. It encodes CSVDPGTDTQYF.

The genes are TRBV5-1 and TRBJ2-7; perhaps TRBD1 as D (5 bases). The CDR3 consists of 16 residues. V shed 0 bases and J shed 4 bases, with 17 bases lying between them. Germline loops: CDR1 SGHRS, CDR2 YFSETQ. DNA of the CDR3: TGCGCCAGCAGCTTGGTTACAGGCGAAGGCGATTACGAGCAGTACTTC. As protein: CASSLVTGEGDYEQYF.

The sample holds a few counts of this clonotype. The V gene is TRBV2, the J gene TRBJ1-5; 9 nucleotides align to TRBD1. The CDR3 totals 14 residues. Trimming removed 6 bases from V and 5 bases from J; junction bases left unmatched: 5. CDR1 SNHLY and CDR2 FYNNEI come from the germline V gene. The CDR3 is CASSRQGGDQPQHF. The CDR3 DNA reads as TGTGCCAGCAGCCGACAGGGGGGTGATCAGCCCCAGCATTTT.

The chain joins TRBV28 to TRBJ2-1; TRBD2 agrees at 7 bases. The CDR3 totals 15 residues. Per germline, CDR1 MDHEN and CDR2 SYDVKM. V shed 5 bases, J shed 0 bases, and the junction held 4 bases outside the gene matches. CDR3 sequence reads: CASSTAGSSYNEQFF. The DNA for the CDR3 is TGTGCCAGCAGTACAGCGGGAAGCTCCTACAATGAGCAGTTCTTC.